The clone carrying this TCR beta chain was picked up a small number of times. Its antigen is unknown. The data are from a study of CD8 T cell repertoires and HIV-1 epitope variants. Study observations and caveats: Most of the nine antigen-specific clonotypes appeared cross-reactive to autologous or escape variants.

This CDR3 has 15 amino acids. Germline V gene sequence: CDR1 SGHNT, CDR2 YYREEE (reference sequence). With 2 bases removed from V and 3 bases from J, the gap between germline ends came to 14 bases. On the immunoSEQ platform, TCR beta CDR3s were sequenced at survey depth. Sequencing used immunoSEQ multiplex PCR; TCRdb keeps in-frame clones, though not all of them. Of thousands of clones in the sample, around 69% were seen once. The source of this sequence is a male donor with HIV. Sequenced input: cultured CD8+ T cells derived from PBMCs. V is TRBV5-4 and J is TRBJ1-2; a weak D match, TRBD1 (5 bases). The CDR3 DNA follows: TGTGCCAGCAGCTTTCTCGGAGGGGCGGACTATGGCTACACCTTC. Its translation: CASSFLGGADYGYTF.